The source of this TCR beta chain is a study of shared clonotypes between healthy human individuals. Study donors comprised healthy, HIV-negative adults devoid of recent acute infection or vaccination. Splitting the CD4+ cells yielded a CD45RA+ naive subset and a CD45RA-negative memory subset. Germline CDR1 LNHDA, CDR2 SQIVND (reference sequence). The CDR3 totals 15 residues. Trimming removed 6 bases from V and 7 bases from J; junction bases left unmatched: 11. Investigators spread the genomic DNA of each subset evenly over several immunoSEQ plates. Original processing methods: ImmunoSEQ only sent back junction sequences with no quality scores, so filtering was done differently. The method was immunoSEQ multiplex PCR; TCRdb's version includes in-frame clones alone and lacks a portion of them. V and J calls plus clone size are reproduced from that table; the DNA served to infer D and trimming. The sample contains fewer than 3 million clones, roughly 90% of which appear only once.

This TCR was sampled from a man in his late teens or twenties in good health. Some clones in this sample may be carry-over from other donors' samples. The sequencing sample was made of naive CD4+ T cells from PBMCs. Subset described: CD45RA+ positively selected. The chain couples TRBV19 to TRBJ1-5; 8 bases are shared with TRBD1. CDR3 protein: CASRLRQGRHQPQHF. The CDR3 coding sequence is TGTGCCAGTAGATTAAGACAGGGGAGGCACCAGCCCCAGCATTTT.